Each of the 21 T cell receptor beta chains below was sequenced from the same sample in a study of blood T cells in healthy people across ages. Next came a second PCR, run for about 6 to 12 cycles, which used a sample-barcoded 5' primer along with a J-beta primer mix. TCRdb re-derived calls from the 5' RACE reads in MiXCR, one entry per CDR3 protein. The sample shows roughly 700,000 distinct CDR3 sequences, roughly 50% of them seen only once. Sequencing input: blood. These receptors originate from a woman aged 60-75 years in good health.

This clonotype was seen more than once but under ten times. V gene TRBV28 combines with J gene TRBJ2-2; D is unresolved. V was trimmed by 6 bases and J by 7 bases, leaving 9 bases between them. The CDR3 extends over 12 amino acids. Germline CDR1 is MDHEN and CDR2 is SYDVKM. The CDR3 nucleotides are TGTGCCAGCAGATTTGGAGTCGGGGAGCTGTTTTTT. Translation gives CASRFGVGELFF.

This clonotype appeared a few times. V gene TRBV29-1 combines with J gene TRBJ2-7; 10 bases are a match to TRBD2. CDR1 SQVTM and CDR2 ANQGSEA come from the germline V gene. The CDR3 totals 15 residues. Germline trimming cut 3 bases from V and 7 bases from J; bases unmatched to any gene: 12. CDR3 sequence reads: CSVDDGTSADNEQYF. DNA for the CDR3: TGCAGCGTTGACGACGGGACTAGCGCCGATAATGAGCAGTACTTC.

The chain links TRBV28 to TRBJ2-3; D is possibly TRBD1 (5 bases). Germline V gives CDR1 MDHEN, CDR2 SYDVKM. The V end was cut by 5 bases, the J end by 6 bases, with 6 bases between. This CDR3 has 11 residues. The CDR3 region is CASSNRDTQYF. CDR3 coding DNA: TGTGCCAGCAGTAACAGGGATACGCAGTATTTT.

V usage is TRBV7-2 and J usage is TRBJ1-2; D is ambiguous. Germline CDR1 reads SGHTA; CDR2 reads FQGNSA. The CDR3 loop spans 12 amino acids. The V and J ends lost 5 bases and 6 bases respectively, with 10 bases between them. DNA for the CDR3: TGTGCCAGCAGCCCGCCCGGGAATGGCTACACCTTC. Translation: CASSPPGNGYTF.

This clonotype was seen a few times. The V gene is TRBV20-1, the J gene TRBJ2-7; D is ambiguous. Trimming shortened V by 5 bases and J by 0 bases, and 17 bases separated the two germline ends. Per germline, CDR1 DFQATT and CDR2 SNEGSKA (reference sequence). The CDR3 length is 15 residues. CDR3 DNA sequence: TGCAGTGCTCACCTCCCTATAAGGAGCTCCTACGAGCAGTACTTC. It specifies CSAHLPIRSSYEQYF.

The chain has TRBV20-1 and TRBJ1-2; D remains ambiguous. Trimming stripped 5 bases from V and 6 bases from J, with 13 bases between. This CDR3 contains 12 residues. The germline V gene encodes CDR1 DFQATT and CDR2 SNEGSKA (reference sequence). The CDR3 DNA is TGCAGTGCTGAAGATCATAGGGATGGCTACACCTTC. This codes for CSAEDHRDGYTF.

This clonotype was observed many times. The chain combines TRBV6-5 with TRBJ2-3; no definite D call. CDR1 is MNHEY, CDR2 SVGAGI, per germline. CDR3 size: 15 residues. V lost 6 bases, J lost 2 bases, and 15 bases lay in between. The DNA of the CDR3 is TGTGCCAGCAGCCCCTTGGAGCGCCTCACAGATACGCAGTATTTT. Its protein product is CASSPLERLTDTQYF.

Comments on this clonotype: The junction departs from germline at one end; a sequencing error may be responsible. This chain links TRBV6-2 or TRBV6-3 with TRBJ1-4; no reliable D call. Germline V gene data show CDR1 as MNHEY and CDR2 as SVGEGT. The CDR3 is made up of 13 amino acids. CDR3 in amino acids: CASSSGNNERLFF. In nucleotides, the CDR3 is TGTGCCAGCAGTTCCGGGAATAATGAAAGACTGTTTTTT.

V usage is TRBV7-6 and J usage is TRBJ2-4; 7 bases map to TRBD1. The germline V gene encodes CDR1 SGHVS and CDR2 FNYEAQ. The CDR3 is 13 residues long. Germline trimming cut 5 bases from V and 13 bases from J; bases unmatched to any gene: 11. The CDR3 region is CASSVGTDWEQYF. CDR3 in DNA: TGTGCCAGCAGCGTGGGGACAGATTGGGAGCAGTACTTC.

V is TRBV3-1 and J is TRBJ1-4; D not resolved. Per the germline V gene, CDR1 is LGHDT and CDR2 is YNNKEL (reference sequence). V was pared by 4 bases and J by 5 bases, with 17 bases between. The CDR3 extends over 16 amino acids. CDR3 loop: CASSPGQNYDNEKLFF. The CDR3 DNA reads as TGTGCCAGCAGCCCAGGCCAGAACTACGACAATGAAAAACTGTTTTTT. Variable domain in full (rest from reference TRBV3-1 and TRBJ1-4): DTAVSQTPKYLVTQMGNDKSIKCEQNLGHDTMYWYKQDSKKFLKIMFSYNNKELIINETVPNRFSPKSPDKAHLNLHINSLELGDSAVYFCASSPGQNYDNEKLFFGSGTQLSVL.

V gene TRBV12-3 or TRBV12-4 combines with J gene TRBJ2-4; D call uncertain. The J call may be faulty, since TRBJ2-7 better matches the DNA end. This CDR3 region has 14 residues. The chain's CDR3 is CASSTIQGSYEQYF. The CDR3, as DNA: TGTGCCAGCAGTACGATCCAAGGGTCCTACGAGCAGTACTTC.

This CDR3 is CATSVYGTSGGNEQFF. DNA for the CDR3: TGTGCCACCAGTGTTTACGGGACAAGTGGAGGGAATGAGCAGTTCTTC. V and J are TRBV24-1 and TRBJ2-1, with D perhaps being TRBD1 or TRBD2 (6 bases each). CDR3 length: 16 residues. Deletions cut 5 bases from V and 7 bases from J, with 20 bases between. Germline V gives CDR1 KGHDR, CDR2 SFDVKD.

CDR3 sequence: CASSESTGLAKNIQYF. The DNA of the CDR3 is TGTGCCAGCAGTGAAAGTACAGGCCTAGCCAAAAACATTCAGTACTTC. V gene TRBV2 combines with J gene TRBJ2-4, with a tentative D call TRBD1 (5 bases). The CDR3 sequence is 16 residues long. The V gene's germline CDR1 is SNHLY and CDR2 FYNNEI. With 2 bases removed from V and 0 bases from J, the gap between germline ends came to 11 bases.

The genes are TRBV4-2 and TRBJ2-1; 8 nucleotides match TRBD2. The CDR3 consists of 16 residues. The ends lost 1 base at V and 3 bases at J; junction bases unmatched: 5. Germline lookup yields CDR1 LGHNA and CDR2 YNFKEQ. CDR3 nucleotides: TGTGCCAGCAGCCAAGCGAATAGCGGGGTCTACAATGAGCAGTTCTTC. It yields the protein CASSQANSGVYNEQFF.

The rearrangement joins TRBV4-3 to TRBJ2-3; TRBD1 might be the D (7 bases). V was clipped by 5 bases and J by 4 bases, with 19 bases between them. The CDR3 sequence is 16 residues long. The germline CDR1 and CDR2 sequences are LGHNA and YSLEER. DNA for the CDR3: TGCGCCAGCAGCTACAGGGGAGGAGGGGGCTCAGATACGCAGTATTTT. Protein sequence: CASSYRGGGGSDTQYF.

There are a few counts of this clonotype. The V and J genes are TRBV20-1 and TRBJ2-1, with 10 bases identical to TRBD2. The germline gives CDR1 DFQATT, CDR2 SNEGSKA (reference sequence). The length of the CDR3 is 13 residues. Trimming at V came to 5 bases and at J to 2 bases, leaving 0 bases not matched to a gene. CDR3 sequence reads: CSALAGAYNEQFF. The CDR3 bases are TGCAGTGCTCTAGCGGGAGCCTACAATGAGCAGTTCTTC.

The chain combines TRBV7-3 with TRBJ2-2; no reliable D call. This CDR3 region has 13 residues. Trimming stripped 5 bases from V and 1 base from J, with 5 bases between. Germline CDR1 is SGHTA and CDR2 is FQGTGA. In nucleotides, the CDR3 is TGTGCCAGCAGCGGGCAGAACACCGGGGAGCTGTTTTTT. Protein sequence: CASSGQNTGELFF.

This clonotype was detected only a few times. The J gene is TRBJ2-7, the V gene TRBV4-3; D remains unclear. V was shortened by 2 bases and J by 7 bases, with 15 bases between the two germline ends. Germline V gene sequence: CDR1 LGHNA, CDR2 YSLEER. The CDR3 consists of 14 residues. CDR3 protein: CASSQFAGLGEQYF. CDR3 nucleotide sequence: TGCGCCAGCAGCCAATTCGCCGGGTTGGGTGAGCAGTACTTC.

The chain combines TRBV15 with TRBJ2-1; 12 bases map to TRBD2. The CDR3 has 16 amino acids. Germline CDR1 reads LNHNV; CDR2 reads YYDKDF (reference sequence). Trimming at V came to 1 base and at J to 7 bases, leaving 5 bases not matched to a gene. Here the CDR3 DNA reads TGTGCCACCAGCAGAGTGGGTCTAGCGGGAGGGAATGAGCAGTTCTTC. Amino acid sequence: CATSRVGLAGGNEQFF. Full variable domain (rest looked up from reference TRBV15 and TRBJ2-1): DAMVIQNPRYQVTQFGKPVTLSCSQTLNHNVMYWYQQKSSQAPKLLFHYYDKDFNNEADTPDNFQSRRPNTSFCFLDIRSPGLGDTAMYLCATSRVGLAGGNEQFFGPGTRLTVL.

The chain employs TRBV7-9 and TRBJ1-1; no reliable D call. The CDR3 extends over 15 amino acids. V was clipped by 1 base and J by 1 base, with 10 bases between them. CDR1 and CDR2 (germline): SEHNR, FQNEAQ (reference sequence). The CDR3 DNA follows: TGTGCCAGCAGCTTAGGCCAAGGCGCGAACACTGAAGCTTTCTTT. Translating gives CASSLGQGANTEAFF.

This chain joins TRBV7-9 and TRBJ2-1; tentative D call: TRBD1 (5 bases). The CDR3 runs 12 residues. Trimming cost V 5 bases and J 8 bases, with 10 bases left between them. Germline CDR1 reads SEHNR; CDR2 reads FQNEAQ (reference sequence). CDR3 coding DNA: TGTGCCAGCAGCCTCGGACAATATGAGCAGTTCTTC. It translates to CASSLGQYEQFF.